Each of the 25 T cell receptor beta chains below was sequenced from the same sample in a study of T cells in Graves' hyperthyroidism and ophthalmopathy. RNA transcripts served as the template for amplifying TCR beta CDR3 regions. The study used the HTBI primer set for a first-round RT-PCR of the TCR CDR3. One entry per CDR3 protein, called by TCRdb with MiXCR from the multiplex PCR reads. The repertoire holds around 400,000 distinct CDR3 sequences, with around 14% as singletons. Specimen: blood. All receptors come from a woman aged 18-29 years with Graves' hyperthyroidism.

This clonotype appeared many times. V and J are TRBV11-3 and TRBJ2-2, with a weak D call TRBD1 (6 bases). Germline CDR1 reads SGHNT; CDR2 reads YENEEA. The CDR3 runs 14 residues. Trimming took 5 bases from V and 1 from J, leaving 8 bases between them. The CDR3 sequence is CASSPRGNTGELFF. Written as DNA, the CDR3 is TGTGCCAGCAGCCCCAGGGGGAACACCGGGGAGCTGTTTTTT.

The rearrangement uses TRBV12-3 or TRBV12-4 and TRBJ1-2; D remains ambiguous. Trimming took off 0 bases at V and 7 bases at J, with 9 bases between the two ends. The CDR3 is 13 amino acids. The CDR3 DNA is TGTGCCAGCAGTTTAGCGTGGAGGGTTGGCTACACCTTC. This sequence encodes CASSLAWRVGYTF.

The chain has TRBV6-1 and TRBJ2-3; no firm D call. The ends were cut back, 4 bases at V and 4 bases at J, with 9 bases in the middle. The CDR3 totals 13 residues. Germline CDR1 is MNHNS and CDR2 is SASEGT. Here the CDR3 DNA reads TGTGCCAGCAGTGTTGAGTACTCAGATACGCAGTATTTT. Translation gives CASSVEYSDTQYF.

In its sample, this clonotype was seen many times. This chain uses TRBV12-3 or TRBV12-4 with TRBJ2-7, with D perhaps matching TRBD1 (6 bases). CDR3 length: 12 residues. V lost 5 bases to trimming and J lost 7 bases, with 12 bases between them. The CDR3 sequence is CASSAQGSEQYF. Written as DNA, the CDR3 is TGTGCCAGCAGTGCACAGGGATCAGAGCAGTACTTC.

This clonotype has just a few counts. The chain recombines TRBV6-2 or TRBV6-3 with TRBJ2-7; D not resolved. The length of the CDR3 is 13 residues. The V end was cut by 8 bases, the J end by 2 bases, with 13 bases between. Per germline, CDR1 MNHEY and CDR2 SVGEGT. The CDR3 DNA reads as TGTGCCAGCCTCGTGGCCCCTCCCTACGAGCAGTACTTC. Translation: CASLVAPPYEQYF.

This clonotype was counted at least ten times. DNA of the CDR3: TGTGCCAGCAGTGATGGCAGCACCAAAAACATTCAGTACTTC. Protein sequence: CASSDGSTKNIQYF. V usage is TRBV6-1 and J usage is TRBJ2-4; no clear D. Trimming pared 3 bases from V and 2 bases from J, leaving 8 bases between. In germline, CDR1 is MNHNS, CDR2 SASEGT. The CDR3 is made up of 14 amino acids.

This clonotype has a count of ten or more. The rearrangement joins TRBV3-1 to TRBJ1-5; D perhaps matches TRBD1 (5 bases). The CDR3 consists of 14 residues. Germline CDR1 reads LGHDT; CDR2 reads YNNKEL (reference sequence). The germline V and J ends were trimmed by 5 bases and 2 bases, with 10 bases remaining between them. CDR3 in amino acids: CASSGDGGNQPQHF. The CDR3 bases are TGTGCCAGCAGCGGGGACGGTGGCAATCAGCCCCAGCATTTT.

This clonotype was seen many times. CDR3 region: CASSSGQGRAFF. Here the CDR3 DNA reads TGTGCCAGCAGCTCGGGACAGGGGAGGGCTTTCTTT. This chain links TRBV7-3 with TRBJ1-1, with TRBD1 matching over 10 bases. Germline CDR1 reads SGHTA; CDR2 reads FQGTGA. This CDR3 is built from 12 residues. V gave up 4 bases and J gave up 11 bases; unmatched junction bases: 4.

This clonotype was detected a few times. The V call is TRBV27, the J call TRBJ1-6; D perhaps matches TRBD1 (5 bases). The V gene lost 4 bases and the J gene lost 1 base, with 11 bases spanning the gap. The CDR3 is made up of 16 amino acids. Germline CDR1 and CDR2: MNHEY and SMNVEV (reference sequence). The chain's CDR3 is CASSWGGGSYNSPLHF. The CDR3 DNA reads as TGTGCCAGCAGTTGGGGGGGGGGGTCCTATAATTCACCCCTCCACTTT.

In nucleotides, the CDR3 is TGCGCCAGCAGCTGGGGAGGAACCGGGGAGCTGTTTTTT. It is translated as CASSWGGTGELFF. The rearrangement links TRBV5-1 to TRBJ2-2; a possible D gene is TRBD2 (6 bases). Deletions cut 3 bases from V and 5 bases from J, with 8 bases between. The germline CDR1 and CDR2 sequences are SGHRS and YFSETQ. The CDR3 is made up of 13 amino acids.

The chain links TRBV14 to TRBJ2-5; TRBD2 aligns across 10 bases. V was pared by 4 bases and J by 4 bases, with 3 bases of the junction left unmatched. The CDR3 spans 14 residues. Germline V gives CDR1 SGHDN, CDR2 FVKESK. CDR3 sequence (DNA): TGTGCCAGCAGCCGCTCTAGCGGGAGAGAGACCCAGTACTTC. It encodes CASSRSSGRETQYF. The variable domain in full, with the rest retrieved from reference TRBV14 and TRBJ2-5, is EAGVTQFPSHSVIEKGQTVTLRCDPISGHDNLYWYRRVMGKEIKFLLHFVKESKQDESGMPNNRFLAERTGGTYSTLKVQPAELEDSGVYFCASSRSSGRETQYFGPGTRLLVL.

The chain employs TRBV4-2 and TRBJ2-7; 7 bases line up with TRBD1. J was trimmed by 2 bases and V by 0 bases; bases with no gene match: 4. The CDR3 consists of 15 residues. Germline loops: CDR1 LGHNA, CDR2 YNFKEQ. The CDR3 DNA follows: TGTGCCAGCAGCCAAGAGCGACAGGGTACCTACGAGCAGTACTTC. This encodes CASSQERQGTYEQYF.

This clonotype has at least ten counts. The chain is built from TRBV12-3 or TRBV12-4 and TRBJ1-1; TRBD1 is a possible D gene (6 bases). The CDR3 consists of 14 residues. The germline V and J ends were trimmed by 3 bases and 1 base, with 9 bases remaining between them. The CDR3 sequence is CASSLGGANTEAFF. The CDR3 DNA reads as TGTGCCAGCAGTTTGGGGGGGGCGAACACTGAAGCTTTCTTT.

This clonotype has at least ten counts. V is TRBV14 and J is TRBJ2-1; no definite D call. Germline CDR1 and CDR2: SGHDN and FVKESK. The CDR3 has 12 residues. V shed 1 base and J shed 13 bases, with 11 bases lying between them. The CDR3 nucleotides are TGTGCCAGCAGCCAAGTAGCTCAAATACAGTTCTTC. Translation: CASSQVAQIQFF.

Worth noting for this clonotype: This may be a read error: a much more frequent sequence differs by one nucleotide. CDR3: CASSLGRLGTSGGNEQFF. In DNA, the CDR3 is TGTGCCAGCAGCTTAGGTCGTTTGGGGACTAGCGGGGGCAATGAGCAGTTCTTC. The chain uses TRBV11-2 and TRBJ2-1; 14 nucleotides line up with TRBD2. The V and J ends lost 1 base and 6 bases, in that order; junction bases with no gene match: 8. The CDR3 sequence is 18 residues long. CDR1 SGHAT and CDR2 FQNNGV come from the germline V gene.

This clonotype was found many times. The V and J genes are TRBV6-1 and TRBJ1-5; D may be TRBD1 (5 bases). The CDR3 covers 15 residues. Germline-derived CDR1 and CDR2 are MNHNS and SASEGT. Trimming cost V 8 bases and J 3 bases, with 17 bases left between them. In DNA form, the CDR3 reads TGTGCCAGCGCGGCGAGTCAGGGCTCCAATCAGCCCCAGCATTTT. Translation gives CASAASQGSNQPQHF.

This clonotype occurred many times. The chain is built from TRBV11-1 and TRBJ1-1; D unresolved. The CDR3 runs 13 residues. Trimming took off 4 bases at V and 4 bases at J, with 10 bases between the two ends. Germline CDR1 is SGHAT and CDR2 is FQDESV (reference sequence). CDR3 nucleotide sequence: TGTGCCAGCAGCTCTACCGCTTTCACTGAAGCTTTCTTT. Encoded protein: CASSSTAFTEAFF.

CDR3 region: CSAPTSGGGNEQFF. The CDR3 coding sequence is TGCAGTGCTCCGACTAGCGGAGGGGGAAATGAGCAGTTCTTC. The J gene is TRBJ2-1, the V gene TRBV20-1, with 9 bases fitting TRBD2. CDR3 length: 14 residues. V dropped 5 bases and J dropped 7; count of bases not matched to a gene: 9. Germline CDR1 reads DFQATT; CDR2 reads SNEGSKA (reference sequence).

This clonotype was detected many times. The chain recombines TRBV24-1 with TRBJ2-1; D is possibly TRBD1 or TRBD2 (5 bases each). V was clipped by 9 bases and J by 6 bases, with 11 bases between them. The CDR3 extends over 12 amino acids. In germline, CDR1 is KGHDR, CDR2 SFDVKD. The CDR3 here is CATGDEGNEQFF. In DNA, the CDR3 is TGTGCCACCGGGGACGAGGGCAATGAGCAGTTCTTC.

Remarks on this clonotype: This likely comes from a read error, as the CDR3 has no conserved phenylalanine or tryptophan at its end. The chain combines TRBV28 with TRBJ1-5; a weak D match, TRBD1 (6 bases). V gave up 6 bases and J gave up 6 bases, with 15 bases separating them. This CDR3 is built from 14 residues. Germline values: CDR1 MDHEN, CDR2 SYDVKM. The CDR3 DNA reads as TGTGCCAGCAGGAAGGGGGGTATGGGTCAGCCCCAGCATCTT. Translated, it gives CASRKGGMGQPQHL.

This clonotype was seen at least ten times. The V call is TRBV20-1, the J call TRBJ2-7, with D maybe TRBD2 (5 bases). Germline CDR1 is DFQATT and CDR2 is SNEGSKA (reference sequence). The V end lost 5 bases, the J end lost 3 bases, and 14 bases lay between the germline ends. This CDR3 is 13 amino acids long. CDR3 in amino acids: CSASSGVLYEQYF. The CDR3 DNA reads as TGCAGTGCTTCATCCGGGGTTCTCTACGAGCAGTACTTC.

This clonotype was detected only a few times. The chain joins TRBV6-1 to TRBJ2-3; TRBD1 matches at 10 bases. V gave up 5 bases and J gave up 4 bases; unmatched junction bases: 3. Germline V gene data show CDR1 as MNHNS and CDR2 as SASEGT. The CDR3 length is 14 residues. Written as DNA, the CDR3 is TGTGCCAGCAGTAGGACAGGGGGTTCAGATACGCAGTATTTT. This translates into CASSRTGGSDTQYF.

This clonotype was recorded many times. The CDR3 region is CASRGGGATDTQYF. The CDR3 DNA sequence: TGTGCCAGCAGAGGTGGGGGGGCCACAGATACGCAGTATTTT. The chain uses TRBV7-9 and TRBJ2-3; D perhaps matches TRBD2 (7 bases). Germline assignment: CDR1 SEHNR and CDR2 FQNEAQ (reference sequence). Trimming removed 6 bases at V and 2 bases at J, with 12 bases between. The CDR3 totals 14 residues.

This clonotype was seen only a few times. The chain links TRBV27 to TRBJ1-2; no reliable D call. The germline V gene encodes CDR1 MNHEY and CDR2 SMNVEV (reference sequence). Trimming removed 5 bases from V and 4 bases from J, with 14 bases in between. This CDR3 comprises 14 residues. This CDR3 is CASSIGRVSYGYTF. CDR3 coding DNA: TGTGCCAGCAGTATCGGCCGGGTATCCTATGGCTACACCTTC.

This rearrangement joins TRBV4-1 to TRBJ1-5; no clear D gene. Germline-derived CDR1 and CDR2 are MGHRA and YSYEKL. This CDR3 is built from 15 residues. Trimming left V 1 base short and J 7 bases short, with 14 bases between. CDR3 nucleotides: TGCGCCAGCAGCCAAGTCTCTGGGGAAGGCCAGCCCCAGCATTTT. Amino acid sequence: CASSQVSGEGQPQHF.